Presented here are 29 T cell receptor beta chains from one specimen sequenced in a study of cytomegalovirus exposure and HLA in healthy donors (dated by TCRdb to 2016 to 2017). Library creation used the immunoSEQ multiplex PCR assay. TCRdb limited this immuneACCESS table to in-frame rearrangements with V and J called. A share of clones is missing; checked studies link under half to unresolved V genes, and the rest is unexplained. The sample table holds about 250,000 clones, of which about 90% were seen once. More than 10% of the sample rests with the top ten. Sequencing input: PBMCs. Receptor source: a young man in good health and CMV-seropositive.

The rearrangement uses TRBV11-1 and TRBJ2-7; possibly TRBD1 for D (5 bases). V shed 5 bases and J shed 1 base, with 12 bases lying between them. Germline CDR1 SGHAT, CDR2 FQDESV (reference sequence). The CDR3 runs 14 residues. CDR3 protein: CASSPGIRSYEQYF. The CDR3 DNA sequence: TGTGCCAGCAGCCCAGGGATCCGTTCCTACGAGCAGTACTTC.

The V call is TRBV9, the J call TRBJ2-1, with TRBD2 as a possible D gene (7 bases). Germline CDR1 SGDLS, CDR2 YYNGEE. The CDR3 totals 15 residues. The V end was cut by 0 bases, the J end by 8 bases, with 15 bases between. The CDR3 here is CASSVGGGFPDEQFF. In DNA, the CDR3 is TGTGCCAGCAGCGTAGGCGGGGGCTTCCCAGATGAGCAGTTCTTC. Full variable domain (remainder filled in from reference TRBV9 and TRBJ2-1): DSGVTQTPKHLITATGQRVTLRCSPRSGDLSVYWYQQSLDQGLQFLIQYYNGEERAKGNILERFSAQQFPDLHSELNLSSLELGDSALYFCASSVGGGFPDEQFFGPGTRLTVL.

Written as DNA, the CDR3 is TGTGCCTGGAGTGTACTAGCGGGGGTTGAGCAGTTCTTC. Residues: CAWSVLAGVEQFF. The rearrangement uses TRBV30 and TRBJ2-1; 11 nucleotides line up with TRBD2. In germline, CDR1 is GTSNPN, CDR2 SVGIG (reference sequence). The CDR3 extends over 13 amino acids. Germline trimming cut 0 bases from V and 9 bases from J; bases unmatched to any gene: 1. The full variable domain, completed using reference TRBV30 and TRBJ2-1, is SQTIHQWPATLVQPVGSPLSLECTVEGTSNPNLYWYRQAAGRGLQLLFYSVGIGQISSEVPQNLSASRPQDRQFILSSKKLLLSDSGFYLCAWSVLAGVEQFFGPGTRLTVL.

This chain joins TRBV18 and TRBJ2-7; 8 bases agree with TRBD1. The trim removed 2 bases at V and 0 bases at J, leaving 3 bases unmatched. CDR3 length: 15 residues. Germline CDR1 reads KGHSH; CDR2 reads LQKENI. CDR3 sequence reads: CASSPGQGLSYEQYF. CDR3 nucleotide sequence: TGTGCCAGCTCACCAGGACAGGGCCTCTCCTACGAGCAGTACTTC.

The chain links TRBV28 to TRBJ1-1; 10 bases map to TRBD1. Unmatched junction bases numbered 8, after V lost 11 bases and J lost 5 bases. Germline V gene data show CDR1 as MDHEN and CDR2 as SYDVKM. The CDR3 totals 13 residues. The DNA of the CDR3 is TGTGCCGGAAGCCGGGACAGGGGTACTGAAGCTTTCTTT. Its translation is CAGSRDRGTEAFF.

The chain carries TRBV7-2 and TRBJ1-5; D not certain. The CDR3 sequence is 15 residues long. Looked up from germline, CDR1 is SGHTA and CDR2 is FQGNSA. V was trimmed by 1 base and J by 6 bases, leaving 13 bases between them. The CDR3 sequence is CASSLGWVGVQPQHF. DNA of the CDR3: TGTGCCAGCAGCTTAGGTTGGGTGGGCGTTCAGCCCCAGCATTTT.

In this sample, this clone turned up a few times. This chain joins TRBV7-8 and TRBJ1-5, with a weak D call TRBD1 (6 bases). The V end lost 1 base, the J end lost 6 bases, and 13 bases lay between the germline ends. The CDR3 totals 15 residues. Germline-derived CDR1 and CDR2 are SGHVS and FQNEAQ. The CDR3 DNA reads TGTGCCAGCAGCTTAGAGCGGGGGGCAAGTCAGCCCCAGCATTTT. Encoded protein: CASSLERGASQPQHF.

V gene TRBV27 combines with J gene TRBJ2-7; 13 nucleotides align to TRBD2. CDR3 length equals 15 residues. Germline loops: CDR1 MNHEY, CDR2 SMNVEV (reference sequence). V trimming: 4 bases; J trimming: 0 bases; junction bases outside the gene matches: 0. CDR3 protein: CASSWTSGSSYEQYF. CDR3 coding DNA: TGTGCCAGCAGTTGGACTAGCGGGAGCTCCTACGAGCAGTACTTC.

V and J are TRBV29-1 and TRBJ2-1; TRBD2 matches at 10 bases. CDR1 is SQVTM and CDR2 is ANQGSEA in the germline V gene. Unmatched junction bases numbered 14, after V lost 6 bases and J lost 3 bases. The CDR3 has 17 residues. The CDR3 DNA sequence: TGCAGCGTACTTCGGACTAGCGGATGGGGGGTCTACAATGAGCAGTTCTTC. Its translation: CSVLRTSGWGVYNEQFF.

The chain links TRBV18 to TRBJ1-1; D call uncertain. The V gene's germline CDR1 is KGHSH and CDR2 LQKENI. Trimming shortened V by 3 bases and J by 2 bases, and 7 bases separated the two germline ends. CDR3 size: 13 residues. CDR3: CASSPASNTEAFF. The CDR3 DNA sequence: TGTGCCAGCTCACCGGCAAGCAACACTGAAGCTTTCTTT.

The rearrangement links TRBV5-1 to TRBJ2-7; D gene uncertain. CDR1 and CDR2 from the germline V gene are SGHRS and YFSETQ. Deletions cut 0 bases from V and 1 base from J, with 5 bases between. CDR3 length: 13 amino acids. The CDR3 nucleotides are TGCGCCAGCAGCTTGGTGGGGTCCTACGAGCAGTACTTC. This encodes CASSLVGSYEQYF.

In DNA, the CDR3 is TGCGCCAGCAGTTTGCGGGAGAATACCTACGAGCAGTACTTC. Translating it yields CASSLRENTYEQYF. The V gene is TRBV5-1, the J gene TRBJ2-7; the match to TRBD2 covers 7 bases. Germline-derived CDR1 and CDR2 are SGHRS and YFSETQ. The CDR3 consists of 14 residues. V shed 5 bases, J shed 2 bases, and the junction held 7 bases outside the gene matches.

CDR3 in DNA: TGCGCCAGCAGCCGGGGGACTAGCGGGAGTTCGGGGGAGACCCAGTACTTC. Translated: CASSRGTSGSSGETQYF. This chain uses TRBV4-1 with TRBJ2-5, with 14 bases identical to TRBD2. The CDR3 sequence is 17 residues long. J lost 5 bases, V lost 4 bases, and 9 bases had no gene match. The germline gives CDR1 MGHRA, CDR2 YSYEKL.

In the case of this clone: One junction end does not reproduce the germline sequence, and a read error may be involved. The CDR3 DNA is TGTGCCAGCTCACCGGAGAAGGGGTTGTCCTTT. This sequence encodes CASSPEKGLSF. The rearrangement links TRBV18 to TRBJ1-1; the D gene is possibly TRBD1 (5 bases). The CDR3 spans 11 residues. In germline, CDR1 is KGHSH, CDR2 LQKENI.

This chain connects TRBV29-1 to TRBJ2-1; 7 positions match TRBD2. The CDR3 totals 14 residues. V trimming: 7 bases; J trimming: 0 bases; junction bases outside the gene matches: 6. Germline CDR1 is SQVTM and CDR2 is ANQGSEA. The CDR3 region is CSGVAGVSYNEQFF. The CDR3 DNA reads TGCAGCGGGGTGGCGGGAGTCTCCTACAATGAGCAGTTCTTC.

Only one count was recorded for this clone. The V call is TRBV7-9, the J call TRBJ1-2; TRBD1 might be the D (5 bases). The ends were cut back, 5 bases at V and 2 bases at J, with 9 bases in the middle. From germline, CDR1 is SEHNR and CDR2 FQNEAQ (reference sequence). The CDR3 has 13 amino acids. CDR3 nucleotides: TGTGCCAGCAGCGTCCAGGGAAACTATGGCTACACCTTC. As protein: CASSVQGNYGYTF.

This chain joins TRBV18 and TRBJ2-7, with TRBD1 matching 9 bases. J was trimmed by 7 bases and V by 2 bases; bases with no gene match: 6. There are 14 residues in the CDR3. CDR1 KGHSH and CDR2 LQKENI come from the germline V gene. CDR3 DNA: TGTGCCAGCTCACCAGACAGGGGGATAGTTGAGCAGTACTTC. Residues: CASSPDRGIVEQYF.

V is TRBV2 and J is TRBJ1-5; 8 bases are shared with TRBD1. CDR1 and CDR2 (germline): SNHLY, FYNNEI. The CDR3 is 14 residues long. After removal of 8 bases from V and 1 base from J, the junction contained 4 bases not matched to a gene. The CDR3 reads CASGRQGSNQPQHF. CDR3 bases: TGTGCCAGCGGGCGACAGGGGAGCAATCAGCCCCAGCATTTT.

This sequence joins TRBV4-1 and TRBJ2-1; D may be TRBD2 (5 bases). Trimming took 2 bases from V and 14 from J, leaving 13 bases between them. Germline CDR1 reads MGHRA; CDR2 reads YSYEKL. This CDR3 region has 12 residues. The CDR3 sequence is CASSQTAGKEFF. In nucleotides, the CDR3 is TGCGCCAGCAGCCAAACTGCCGGGAAAGAGTTCTTC.

The J gene is TRBJ1-5, the V gene TRBV10-3, with 7 bases identical to TRBD1. This CDR3 region has 15 residues. Germline assignment: CDR1 ENHRY and CDR2 SYGVKD. V was clipped by 1 base and J by 2 bases; unmatched bases: 2. The CDR3 DNA reads TGTGCCATCAGTGAGTTCGGACAGGGCAATCAGCCCCAGCATTTT. Its translation is CAISEFGQGNQPQHF.

The chain has TRBV5-6 and TRBJ2-3; D unclear. CDR1 and CDR2 from the germline V gene are SGHDT and YYEEEE. This CDR3 is built from 13 residues. V lost 4 bases and J 5 bases, leaving 11 bases between the germline ends. DNA for the CDR3: TGTGCCAGCAGCCCGGGCCCCGAAGATACGCAGTATTTT. This encodes CASSPGPEDTQYF. Using reference TRBV5-6 and TRBJ2-3 for the parts outside the CDR3, the full variable domain is DAGVTQSPTHLIKTRGQQVTLRCSPKSGHDTVSWYQQALGQGPQFIFQYYEEEERQRGNFPDRFSGHQFPNYSSELNVNALLLGDSALYLCASSPGPEDTQYFGPGTRLTVL.

Only one count was recorded for this clone. This chain uses TRBV6-1 with TRBJ1-2; tentative D call: TRBD1 (5 bases). V shed 8 bases and J shed 0 bases, with 16 bases lying between them. Per the germline V gene, CDR1 is MNHNS and CDR2 is SASEGT. The CDR3 extends over 15 amino acids. The CDR3 region is CASRRGIEANYGYTF. CDR3 nucleotides: TGTGCCAGCCGGCGGGGGATCGAAGCTAACTATGGCTACACCTTC.

This clone was seen just once. The CDR3 here is CASSDVEAGNGYTF. The CDR3 DNA reads TGTGCCAGCAGTGATGTGGAAGCAGGGAATGGCTACACCTTC. This chain joins TRBV2 and TRBJ1-2; tentatively, D is TRBD1 (5 bases). This CDR3 comprises 14 residues. The V end was cut by 3 bases, the J end by 6 bases, with 14 bases between. CDR1 and CDR2 from the germline V gene are SNHLY and FYNNEI.

This clone has a handful of counts. The chain recombines TRBV29-1 with TRBJ2-3; no definite D call. Per germline, CDR1 SQVTM and CDR2 ANQGSEA. There are 12 residues in the CDR3. V lost 6 bases and J lost 4, with 11 bases in between. The CDR3 nucleotides read TGCAGCGTGGCCCGTGTAGCAGATACGCAGTATTTT. Its protein is CSVARVADTQYF.

The rearrangement joins TRBV28 to TRBJ2-1; D is perhaps TRBD2 (7 bases). CDR3 size: 15 residues. The V end was cut by 7 bases, the J end by 5 bases, with 18 bases between. Germline CDR1 reads MDHEN; CDR2 reads SYDVKM. CDR3 DNA sequence: TGTGCCAGCATAAGTAGCGGAGGGGGGGACAATGAGCAGTTCTTC. The encoded protein is CASISSGGGDNEQFF.

The genes are TRBV7-6 and TRBJ2-2; D is possibly TRBD1 (6 bases). Per the germline V gene, CDR1 is SGHVS and CDR2 is FNYEAQ. This CDR3 is built from 16 residues. Trimming left V 5 bases short and J 1 base short, with 14 bases between. The CDR3 protein is CASSTDRKGNTGELFF. The CDR3 region has the DNA TGTGCCAGCAGCACCGACAGGAAGGGGAACACCGGGGAGCTGTTTTTT.

A remark on this clone: Germline is not matched at one junction end, which may reflect a read error. The chain recombines TRBV11-2 with TRBJ2-3; 10 bases align to TRBD2. The germline gives CDR1 SGHAT, CDR2 FQNNGV. The CDR3 length is 14 residues. The chain's CDR3 is CASNLAGGVDTQYF. CDR3 DNA sequence: TGTGCCAGCAACTTAGCGGGAGGAGTTGATACGCAGTATTTT.

The V and J genes are TRBV5-1 and TRBJ2-1; D is possibly TRBD1 (5 bases). V was trimmed by 4 bases and J by 10 bases, leaving 15 bases between them. Germline lookup yields CDR1 SGHRS and CDR2 YFSETQ. CDR3 length equals 13 residues. This chain's CDR3 is CASSPAGPQEQFF. Here the CDR3 DNA reads TGCGCCAGCAGCCCGGCAGGGCCCCAGGAGCAGTTCTTC.

The chain is built from TRBV19 and TRBJ1-4; D gene uncertain. Germline CDR1 LNHDA, CDR2 SQIVND (reference sequence). CDR3 length: 12 residues. V lost 1 base and J lost 14, with 11 bases in between. The CDR3 DNA follows: TGTGCCAGTAGTATAGTCGCTGACCGGCTGTTTTTT. Translation gives CASSIVADRLFF.